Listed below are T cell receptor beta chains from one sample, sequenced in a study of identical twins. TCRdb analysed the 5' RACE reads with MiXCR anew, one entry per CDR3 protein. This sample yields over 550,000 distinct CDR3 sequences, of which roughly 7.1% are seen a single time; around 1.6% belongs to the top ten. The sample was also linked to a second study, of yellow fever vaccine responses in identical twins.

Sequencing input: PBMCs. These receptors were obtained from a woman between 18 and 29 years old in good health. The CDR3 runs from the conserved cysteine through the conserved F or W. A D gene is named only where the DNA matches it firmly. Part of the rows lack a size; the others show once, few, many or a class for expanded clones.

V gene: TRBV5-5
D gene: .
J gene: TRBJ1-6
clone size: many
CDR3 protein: CASSNTGNSNSPLHF
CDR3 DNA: TGTGCCAGCAGCAATACCGGGAATAGTAATTCACCCCTCCACTTT

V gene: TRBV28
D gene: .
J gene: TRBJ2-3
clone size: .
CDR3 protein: CASRDKITDTQYF
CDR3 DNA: TGTGCCAGCAGGGACAAAATCACAGATACGCAGTATTTT

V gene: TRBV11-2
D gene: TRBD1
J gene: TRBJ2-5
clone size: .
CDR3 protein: CASSLGGQGAWETQYF
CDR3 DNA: TGTGCCAGCAGCTTAGGGGGGCAGGGGGCATGGGAGACCCAGTACTTC

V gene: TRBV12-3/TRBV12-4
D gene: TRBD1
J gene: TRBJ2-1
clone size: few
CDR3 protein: CASSVRDRALYNEQFF
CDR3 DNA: TGTGCCAGCAGCGTCCGGGACAGGGCGTTGTACAATGAGCAGTTCTTC

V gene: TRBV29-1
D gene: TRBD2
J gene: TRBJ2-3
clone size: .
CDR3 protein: CSVTGTSSPDTQYF
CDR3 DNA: TGCAGCGTCACCGGGACTAGCTCCCCAGATACGCAGTATTTT

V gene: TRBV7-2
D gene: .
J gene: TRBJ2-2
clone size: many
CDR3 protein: CASTASSGWNAGELFF
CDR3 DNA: TGTGCCAGCACCGCTTCCTCAGGGTGGAACGCCGGGGAGCTGTTTTTT

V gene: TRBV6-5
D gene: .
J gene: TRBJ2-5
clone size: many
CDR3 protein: CASSYLAGTRGQETQYF
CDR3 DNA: TGTGCCAGCAGTTACTTAGCCGGTACTAGGGGCCAAGAGACCCAGTACTTC

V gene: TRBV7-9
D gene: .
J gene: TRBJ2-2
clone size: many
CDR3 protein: CASSLVSNTGELFF
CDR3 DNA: TGTGCCAGCAGCTTAGTGTCCAACACCGGGGAGCTGTTTTTT

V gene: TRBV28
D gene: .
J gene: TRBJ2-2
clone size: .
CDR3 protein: CATSWQTATGELFF
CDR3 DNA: TGTGCCACCTCGTGGCAGACTGCCACCGGGGAGCTGTTTTTT

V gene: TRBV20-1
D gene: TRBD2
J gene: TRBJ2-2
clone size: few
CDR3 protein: CSARDFSGSTGELFF
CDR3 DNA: TGCAGTGCTAGAGACTTTAGCGGGAGCACCGGGGAGCTGTTTTTT

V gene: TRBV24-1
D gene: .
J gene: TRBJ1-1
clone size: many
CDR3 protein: CATSRRGVDTEAFF
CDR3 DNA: TGTGCCACCTCACGGAGGGGGGTAGACACTGAAGCTTTCTTT

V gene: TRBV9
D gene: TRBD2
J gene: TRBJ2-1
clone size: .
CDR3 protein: CASSPWTSGGINEQFF
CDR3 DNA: TGTGCCAGCAGCCCGTGGACTAGCGGGGGGATTAATGAGCAGTTCTTC

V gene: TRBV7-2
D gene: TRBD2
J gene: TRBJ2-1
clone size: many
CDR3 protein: CASSRHSGGASNEQFF
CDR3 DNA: TGTGCCAGCAGCCGTCATAGCGGGGGGGCTTCCAATGAGCAGTTCTTC

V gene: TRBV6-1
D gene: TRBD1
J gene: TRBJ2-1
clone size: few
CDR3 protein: CASSAGGDLNEQFF
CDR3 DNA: TGTGCCAGCAGTGCAGGGGGAGATCTCAATGAGCAGTTCTTC

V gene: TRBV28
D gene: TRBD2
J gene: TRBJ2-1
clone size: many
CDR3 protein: CASIVSGSGSNEQFF
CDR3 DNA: TGTGCCAGCATCGTTAGCGGGAGTGGAAGCAATGAGCAGTTCTTC

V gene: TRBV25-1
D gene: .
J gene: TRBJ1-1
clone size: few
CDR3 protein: CASSQDYMNTEAFF
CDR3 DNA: TGTGCCAGCAGTCAGGATTACATGAACACTGAAGCTTTCTTT

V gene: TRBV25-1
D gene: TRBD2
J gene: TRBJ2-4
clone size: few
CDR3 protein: CASQGTSGMQNIQYF
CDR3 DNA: TGTGCCAGCCAAGGGACTAGCGGAATGCAAAACATTCAGTACTTC

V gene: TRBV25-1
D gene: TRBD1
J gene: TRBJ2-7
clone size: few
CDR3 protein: CASSDTTGMYEQYF
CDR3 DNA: TGTGCCAGCAGTGATACGACAGGGATGTACGAGCAGTACTTC

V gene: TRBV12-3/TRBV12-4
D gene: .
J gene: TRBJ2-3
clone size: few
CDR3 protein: CASLGAPSTDTQYF
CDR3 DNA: TGTGCCTCCTTGGGGGCCCCCTCCACAGATACGCAGTATTTT

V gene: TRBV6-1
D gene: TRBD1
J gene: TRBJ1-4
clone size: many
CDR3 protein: CASSTRDRANEKLFF
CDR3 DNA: TGTGCCAGCAGTACCCGGGACAGGGCTAATGAAAAACTGTTTTTT

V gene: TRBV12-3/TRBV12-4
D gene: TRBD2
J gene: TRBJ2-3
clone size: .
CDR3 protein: CASRQLAGGPDTQYF
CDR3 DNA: TGTGCCAGCAGGCAACTAGCGGGGGGGCCGGATACGCAGTATTTT

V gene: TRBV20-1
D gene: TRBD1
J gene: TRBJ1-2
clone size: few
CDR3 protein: CSASVGTDRYGYTF
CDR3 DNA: TGCAGTGCTAGTGTCGGGACAGACCGGTATGGCTACACCTTC

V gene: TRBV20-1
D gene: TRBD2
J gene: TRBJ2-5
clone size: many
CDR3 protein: CSAWTSGGPYQETQYF
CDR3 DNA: TGCAGTGCATGGACTAGCGGGGGACCGTACCAAGAGACCCAGTACTTC

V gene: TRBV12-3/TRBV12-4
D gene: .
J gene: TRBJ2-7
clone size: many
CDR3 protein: CASSLRSGGSSYEQYF
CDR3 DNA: TGTGCCAGCAGTTTAAGATCCGGCGGGTCATCCTACGAGCAGTACTTC

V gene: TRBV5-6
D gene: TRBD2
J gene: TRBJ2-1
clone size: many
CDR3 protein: CASSLAGLAGTNEQFF
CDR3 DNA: TGTGCCAGCAGCTTGGCCGGACTAGCGGGAACCAATGAGCAGTTCTTC

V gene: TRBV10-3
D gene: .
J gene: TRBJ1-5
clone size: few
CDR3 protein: CAISLDSYNQPQHF
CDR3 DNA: TGTGCCATCAGTTTGGACAGCTACAATCAGCCCCAGCATTTT

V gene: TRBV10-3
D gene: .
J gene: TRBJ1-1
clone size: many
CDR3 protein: CAIGGLNTEAFF
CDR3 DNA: TGTGCCATCGGCGGCTTGAACACTGAAGCTTTCTTT

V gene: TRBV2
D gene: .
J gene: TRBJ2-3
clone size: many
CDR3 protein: CASSALTVTSTDTQYF
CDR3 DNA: TGTGCCAGCAGCGCCCTGACAGTCACTAGCACAGATACGCAGTATTTT

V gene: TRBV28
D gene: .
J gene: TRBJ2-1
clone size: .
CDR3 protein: CASSLYRSEQFF
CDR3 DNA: TGTGCCAGCAGTTTGTATAGGAGTGAGCAGTTCTTC

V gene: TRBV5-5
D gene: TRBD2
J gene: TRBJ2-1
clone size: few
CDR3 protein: CASSPRTSGGAYNEQFF
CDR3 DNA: TGTGCCAGCAGCCCCCGGACTAGCGGGGGCGCATACAATGAGCAGTTCTTC

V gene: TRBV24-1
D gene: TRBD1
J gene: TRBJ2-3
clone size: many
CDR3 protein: CATSDIGTGGDTDTQYF
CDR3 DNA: TGTGCCACCAGTGATATCGGGACAGGAGGAGACACAGATACGCAGTATTTT

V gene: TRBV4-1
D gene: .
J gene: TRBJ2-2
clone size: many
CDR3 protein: CASSQDYSGELFF
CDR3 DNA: TGCGCCAGCAGCCAAGATTACTCCGGGGAGCTGTTTTTT

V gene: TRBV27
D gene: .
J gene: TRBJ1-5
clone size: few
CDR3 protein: CASTPTVSSNQPQHF
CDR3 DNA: TGTGCCAGCACACCGACAGTAAGTAGCAATCAGCCCCAGCATTTT

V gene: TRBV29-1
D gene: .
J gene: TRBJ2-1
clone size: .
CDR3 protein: CSVDLYNEQFF
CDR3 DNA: TGCAGCGTTGATCTTTACAATGAGCAGTTCTTC

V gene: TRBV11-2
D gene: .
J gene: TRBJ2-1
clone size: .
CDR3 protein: CASSLARGFYNEQFF
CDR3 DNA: TGTGCCAGCAGCTTAGCCAGGGGATTTTACAATGAGCAGTTCTTC

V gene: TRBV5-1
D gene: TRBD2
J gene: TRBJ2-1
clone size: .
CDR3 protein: CASSPPTAGGPDEQFF
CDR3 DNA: TGCGCCAGCAGCCCCCCTACGGCGGGGGGGCCCGATGAGCAGTTCTTC

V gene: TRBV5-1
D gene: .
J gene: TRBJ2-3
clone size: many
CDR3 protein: CASSLNPLGGVTDTQYF
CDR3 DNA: TGCGCCAGCAGCTTGAATCCCCTCGGGGGAGTTACAGATACGCAGTATTTT

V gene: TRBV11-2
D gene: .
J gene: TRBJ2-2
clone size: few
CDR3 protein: CASSLSGYITGELFF
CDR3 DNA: TGTGCCAGCAGCTTATCGGGCTATATCACCGGGGAGCTGTTTTTT

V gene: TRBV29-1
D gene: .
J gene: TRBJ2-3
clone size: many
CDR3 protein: CSVSEGTDTQYF
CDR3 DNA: TGCAGCGTTTCTGAGGGCACAGATACGCAGTATTTT

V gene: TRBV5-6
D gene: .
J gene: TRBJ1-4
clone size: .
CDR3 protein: CASSKTGTSSNEKLFF
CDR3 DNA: TGTGCCAGCAGCAAAACCGGGACTTCCTCTAATGAAAAACTGTTTTTT

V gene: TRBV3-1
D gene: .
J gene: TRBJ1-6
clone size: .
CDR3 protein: CASSQRPGPYNSPLHF
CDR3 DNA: TGTGCCAGCAGCCAACGGCCAGGCCCCTATAATTCACCCCTCCACTTT

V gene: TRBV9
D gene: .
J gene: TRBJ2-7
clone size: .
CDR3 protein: CASSVGGEPYEQYF
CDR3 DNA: TGTGCCAGCAGCGTGGGGGGTGAACCCTACGAGCAGTACTTC

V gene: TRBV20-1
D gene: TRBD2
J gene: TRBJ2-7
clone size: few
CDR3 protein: CSASLPRSGSGYEQYF
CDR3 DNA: TGCAGTGCTAGCCTCCCAAGAAGCGGGAGTGGGTACGAGCAGTACTTC

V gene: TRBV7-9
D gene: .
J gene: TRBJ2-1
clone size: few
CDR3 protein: CASSRRVSHEQFF
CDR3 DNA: TGTGCCAGCAGCCGCAGGGTTTCTCATGAGCAGTTCTTC

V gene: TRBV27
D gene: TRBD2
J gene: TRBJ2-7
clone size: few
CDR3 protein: CASTPRAGRINEQYF
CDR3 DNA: TGTGCCAGCACCCCCCGAGCGGGAAGGATCAACGAGCAGTACTTC

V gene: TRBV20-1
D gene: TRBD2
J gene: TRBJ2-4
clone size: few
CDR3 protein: CSARYSGEGNIQYF
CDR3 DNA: TGCAGTGCTAGATACTCGGGGGAGGGAAACATTCAGTACTTC

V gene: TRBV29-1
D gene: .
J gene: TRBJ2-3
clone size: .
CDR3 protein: CSVDGGGAGDTQYF
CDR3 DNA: TGCAGCGTTGATGGTGGGGGGGCTGGCGATACGCAGTATTTT

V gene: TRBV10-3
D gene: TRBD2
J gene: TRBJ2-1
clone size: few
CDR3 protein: CAITHPGLGAYNEQFF
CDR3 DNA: TGTGCCATCACCCACCCGGGACTAGGGGCCTACAATGAGCAGTTCTTC

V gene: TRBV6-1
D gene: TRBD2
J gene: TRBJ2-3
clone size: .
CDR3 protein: CASSATSGGHDTQYF
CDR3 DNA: TGTGCCAGCAGTGCGACTAGCGGGGGGCACGATACGCAGTATTTT

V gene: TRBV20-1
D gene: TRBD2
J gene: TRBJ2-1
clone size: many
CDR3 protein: CSARKAGGPHNEQFF
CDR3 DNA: TGCAGTGCTAGAAAAGCGGGGGGGCCCCACAATGAGCAGTTCTTC

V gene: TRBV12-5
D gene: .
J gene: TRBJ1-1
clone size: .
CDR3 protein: CASGLSPNTEAFF
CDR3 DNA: TGTGCTAGTGGTTTAAGTCCGAACACTGAAGCTTTCTTT

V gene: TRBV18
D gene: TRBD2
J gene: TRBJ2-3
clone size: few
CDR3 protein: CASRLAGEQADTQYF
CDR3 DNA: TGTGCCAGCCGACTAGCGGGGGAGCAAGCAGATACGCAGTATTTT

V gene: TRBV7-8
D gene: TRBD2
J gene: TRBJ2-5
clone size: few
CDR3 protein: CASSLVAGLAEETQYF
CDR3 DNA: TGTGCCAGCAGCTTAGTAGCTGGACTAGCGGAAGAGACCCAGTACTTC

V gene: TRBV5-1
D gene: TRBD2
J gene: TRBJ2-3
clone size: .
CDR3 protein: CASSITGTSGTDTQYF
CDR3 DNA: TGCGCCAGCAGCATTACCGGGACTAGCGGCACAGATACGCAGTATTTT

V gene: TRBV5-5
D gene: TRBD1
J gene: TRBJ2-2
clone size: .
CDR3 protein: CASSWGQTGELFF
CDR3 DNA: TGTGCCAGCAGCTGGGGACAGACCGGGGAGCTGTTTTTT

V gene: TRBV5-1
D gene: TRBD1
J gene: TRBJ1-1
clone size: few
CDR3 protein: CASSTPDRGTEAFF
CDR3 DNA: TGCGCCAGCAGCACACCGGACAGGGGCACTGAAGCTTTCTTT

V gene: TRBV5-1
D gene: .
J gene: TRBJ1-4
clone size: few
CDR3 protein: CASSLSPRDNEKLFF
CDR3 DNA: TGCGCCAGCAGCTTATCCCCCAGGGATAATGAAAAACTGTTTTTT

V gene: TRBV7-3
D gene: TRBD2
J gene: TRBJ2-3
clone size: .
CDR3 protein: CASSLQLAGGPVLADTQYF
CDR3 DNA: TGTGCCAGCAGCTTACAACTAGCGGGAGGGCCGGTTTTGGCAGATACGCAGTATTTT

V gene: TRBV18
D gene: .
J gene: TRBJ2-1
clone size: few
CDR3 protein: CASSPPGLPYNEQFF
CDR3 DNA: TGTGCCAGCTCGCCTCCGGGACTGCCCTACAATGAGCAGTTCTTC

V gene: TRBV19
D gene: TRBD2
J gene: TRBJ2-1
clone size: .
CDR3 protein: CASMTTSGYNEQFF
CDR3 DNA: TGTGCCAGTATGACGACTAGCGGCTACAATGAGCAGTTCTTC